One and the same sample provided the 15 T cell receptor beta chains below, sequenced in a study of post-analysis software for immune sequencing data. Study observations and caveats: TRBV segments more frequent in patients than in controls numbered roughly five and included TRBV5-6, TRBV5-1 and TRBV20-1.

The antigens of these receptors remain unknown. Unique-molecular-identifier-tagged TCR beta cDNA libraries were used. Each CDR3 protein gets one entry after TCRdb re-called the PCR reads with MiXCR. The table lists 350,000 to 500,000 distinct CDR3 sequences, approximately 38% of them singletons. The sample comprised blood. The receptors originated from a girl aged 2 to 9 with multiple sclerosis.

The chain uses TRBV6-2 or TRBV6-3 and TRBJ2-1, with 9 bases matching TRBD2. Germline values: CDR1 MNHEY, CDR2 SVGEGT. CDR3 length: 15 residues. Unmatched junction bases numbered 7, after V lost 8 bases and J lost 2 bases. The CDR3 spells CASEAAGGPYNEQFF. The CDR3, as DNA: TGTGCCAGCGAAGCAGCGGGAGGTCCCTACAATGAGCAGTTCTTC.

The V and J genes are TRBV6-1 and TRBJ1-2; tentative D call: TRBD1 (5 bases). This CDR3 has 15 amino acids. Germline V CDR1 and CDR2: MNHNS, SASEGT. With 1 base removed from V and 4 bases from J, the gap between germline ends came to 13 bases. The CDR3 DNA is TGTGCCAGCAGTGAAGAAGGCACAGGATCCTATGGCTACACCTTC. Translating it yields CASSEEGTGSYGYTF.

This clonotype has only a few counts. The genes are TRBV18 and TRBJ2-5; D is uncertain. CDR3 length: 14 amino acids. Trimming pared 6 bases from V and 4 bases from J, leaving 15 bases between. The V gene's germline CDR1 is KGHSH and CDR2 LQKENI. CDR3 loop: CASSSTTTTETQYF. The CDR3 DNA follows: TGTGCCAGCTCCTCGACCACTACGACAGAGACCCAGTACTTC.

This clonotype was seen only a few times. The rearrangement uses TRBV28 and TRBJ2-7; 13 bases fit TRBD2. The CDR3 has 16 residues. CDR1 MDHEN and CDR2 SYDVKM come from the germline V gene. The CDR3 protein is CASVGTSGMGAYEQYF. The CDR3 nucleotides are TGTGCTTCAGTCGGGACTAGCGGGATGGGGGCGTACGAGCAGTACTTC.

The rearrangement links TRBV20-1 to TRBJ1-4; 7 bases are a match to TRBD1. Germline values: CDR1 DFQATT, CDR2 SNEGSKA (reference sequence). The V segment lost 5 bases and the J segment 6 bases; nucleotides outside the gene matches: 6. This CDR3 comprises 13 residues. The CDR3 DNA reads TGCAGTGCTGTAGACAGGGTTTATGAAAAACTGTTTTTT. It codes for CSAVDRVYEKLFF.

The rearrangement uses TRBV6-6 and TRBJ2-5; D is possibly TRBD1 or TRBD2 (5 bases each). This CDR3 spans 15 amino acids. Trimming cost V 2 bases and J 2 bases, with 12 bases left between them. From germline, CDR1 is MNHNY and CDR2 SVGAGI (reference sequence). The CDR3 spells CASSYTGLNQETQYF. CDR3 nucleotide sequence: TGTGCCAGCAGTTACACAGGACTGAATCAAGAGACCCAGTACTTC.

The rearrangement joins TRBV7-2 to TRBJ2-3; a possible D gene is TRBD2 (6 bases). V shed 2 bases and J shed 2 bases, with 14 bases lying between them. The CDR3 has 16 amino acids. Germline V gene lookup returns CDR1 SGHTA and CDR2 FQGNSA. This CDR3 reads CASSLSMAGNTDTQYF. Here the CDR3 DNA reads TGTGCCAGCAGCTTAAGTATGGCGGGGAACACAGATACGCAGTATTTT.

The chain has TRBV12-3 or TRBV12-4 and TRBJ2-3, with D unresolved. This CDR3 has 14 amino acids. V was cut by 3 bases and J by 1 base, with 8 bases left in between. Written as DNA, the CDR3 is TGTGCCAGCAGTTTTGCTCAGGGCACAGATACGCAGTATTTT. Encoded protein: CASSFAQGTDTQYF.

V and J are TRBV20-1 and TRBJ2-7, with 8 bases fitting TRBD2. CDR3 length equals 15 residues. Per germline, CDR1 DFQATT and CDR2 SNEGSKA (reference sequence). J gave up 0 bases and V 5 bases, and 9 bases lay outside the gene matches. The CDR3 protein is CSADEGGTSSYEQYF. CDR3 DNA sequence: TGCAGTGCTGACGAGGGTGGGACTAGCTCCTACGAGCAGTACTTC.

The rearrangement joins TRBV12-3 or TRBV12-4 to TRBJ2-4; 14 nucleotides line up with TRBD2. Trimming removed 2 bases from V and 5 bases from J; junction bases left unmatched: 11. The CDR3 contains 19 residues. For the CDR3, the DNA is TGTGCCAGCAGTTTAAGCCTTGGACTAGCGGGGGGCAATCAAAACATTCAGTACTTC. Translating gives CASSLSLGLAGGNQNIQYF.

The chain recombines TRBV7-3 with TRBJ1-2, with 7 bases aligning to TRBD1. The germline V gene encodes CDR1 SGHTA and CDR2 FQGTGA. The CDR3 is 16 residues long. V gave up 1 base and J gave up 3 bases; unmatched junction bases: 8. The DNA of the CDR3 is TGTGCCAGCAGCTTAAGTGGGGGGACAGCCGACTATGGCTACACCTTC. Amino acid sequence: CASSLSGGTADYGYTF.

The chain employs TRBV20-1 and TRBJ2-1; the match to TRBD2 covers 13 bases. CDR3 length: 14 residues. Germline V gene lookup returns CDR1 DFQATT and CDR2 SNEGSKA (reference sequence). V shed 4 bases, J shed 9 bases, and the junction held 6 bases outside the gene matches. The DNA of the CDR3 is TGCAGTGCTAAGAGACTAGCGGGAGGTTTTGAGCAGTTCTTC. Its translation: CSAKRLAGGFEQFF.

This clonotype was seen only a few times. The chain joins TRBV5-1 to TRBJ1-4; 9 bases map to TRBD1. Germline V gene sequence: CDR1 SGHRS, CDR2 YFSETQ. Germline trimming cut 4 bases from V and 3 bases from J; bases unmatched to any gene: 7. The CDR3 totals 16 residues. CDR3 region: CASSQIGTGSNEKLFF. The CDR3 nucleotides read TGCGCCAGCAGCCAAATTGGGACAGGGTCTAATGAAAAACTGTTTTTT.

This clonotype was seen more than once but under ten times. A read error is possible here, since a much larger clone lies one base away. The gene calls are TRBV7-3 and TRBJ2-1; D unresolved. This CDR3 is 13 amino acids long. Germline V gene lookup returns CDR1 SGHTA and CDR2 FQGTGA. DNA of the CDR3: TGTGCCAGCAGCTTAGACTCCAACAATGAGCAGTTCTTC. The encoded protein is CASSLDSNNEQFF.

This clonotype was detected a few times. A read error may explain this, as a much larger clone is one base away. The gene calls are TRBV19 and TRBJ2-6; D is ambiguous. This CDR3 contains 15 residues. CDR1 LNHDA and CDR2 SQIVND come from the germline V gene (reference sequence). V was pared by 3 bases and J by 0 bases, with 6 bases between. CDR3 DNA sequence: TGTGCCAGTAGTATGTCGTACTCTGGGGCCAACGTCCTGACTTTC. Translated: CASSMSYSGANVLTF.